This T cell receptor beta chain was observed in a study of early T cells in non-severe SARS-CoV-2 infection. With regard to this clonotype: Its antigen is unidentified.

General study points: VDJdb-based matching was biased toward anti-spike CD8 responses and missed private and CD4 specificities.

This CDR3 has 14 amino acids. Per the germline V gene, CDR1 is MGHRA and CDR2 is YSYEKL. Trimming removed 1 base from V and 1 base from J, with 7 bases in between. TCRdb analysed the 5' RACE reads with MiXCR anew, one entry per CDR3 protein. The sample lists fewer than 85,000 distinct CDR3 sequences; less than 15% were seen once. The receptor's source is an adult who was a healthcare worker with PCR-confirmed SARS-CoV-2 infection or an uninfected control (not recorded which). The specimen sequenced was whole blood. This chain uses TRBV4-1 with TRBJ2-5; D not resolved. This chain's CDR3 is CASSQAPVQETQYF. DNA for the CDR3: TGCGCCAGCAGCCAAGCCCCCGTCCAAGAGACCCAGTACTTC.